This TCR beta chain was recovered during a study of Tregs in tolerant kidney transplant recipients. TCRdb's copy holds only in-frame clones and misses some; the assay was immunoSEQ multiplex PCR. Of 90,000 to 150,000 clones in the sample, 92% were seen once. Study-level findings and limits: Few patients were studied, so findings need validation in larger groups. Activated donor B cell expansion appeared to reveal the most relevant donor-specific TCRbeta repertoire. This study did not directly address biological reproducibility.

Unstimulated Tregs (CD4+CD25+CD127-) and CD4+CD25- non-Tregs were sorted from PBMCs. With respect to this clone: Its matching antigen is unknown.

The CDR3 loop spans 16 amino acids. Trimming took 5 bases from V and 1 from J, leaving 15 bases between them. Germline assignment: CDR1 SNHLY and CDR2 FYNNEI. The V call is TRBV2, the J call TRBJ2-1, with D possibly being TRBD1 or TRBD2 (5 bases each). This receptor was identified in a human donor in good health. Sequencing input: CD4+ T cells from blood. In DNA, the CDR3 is TGTGCCAGCAGTCTTACTGGGACGGTTTCCTACAATGAGCAGTTCTTC. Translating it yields CASSLTGTVSYNEQFF.